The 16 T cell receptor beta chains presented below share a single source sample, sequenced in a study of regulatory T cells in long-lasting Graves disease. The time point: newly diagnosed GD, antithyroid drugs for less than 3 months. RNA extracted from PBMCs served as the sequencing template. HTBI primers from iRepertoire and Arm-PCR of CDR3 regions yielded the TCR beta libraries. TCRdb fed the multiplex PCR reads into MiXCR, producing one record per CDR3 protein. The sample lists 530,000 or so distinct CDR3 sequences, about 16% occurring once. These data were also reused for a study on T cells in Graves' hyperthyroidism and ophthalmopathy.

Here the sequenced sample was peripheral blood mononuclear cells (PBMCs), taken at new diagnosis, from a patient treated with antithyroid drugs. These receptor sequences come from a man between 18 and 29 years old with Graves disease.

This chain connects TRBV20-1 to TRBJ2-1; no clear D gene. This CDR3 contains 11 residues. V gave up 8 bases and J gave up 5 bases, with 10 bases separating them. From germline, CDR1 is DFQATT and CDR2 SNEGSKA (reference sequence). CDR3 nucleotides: TGCAGTCCCTCTAAGAACAATGAGCAGTTCTTC. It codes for CSPSKNNEQFF.

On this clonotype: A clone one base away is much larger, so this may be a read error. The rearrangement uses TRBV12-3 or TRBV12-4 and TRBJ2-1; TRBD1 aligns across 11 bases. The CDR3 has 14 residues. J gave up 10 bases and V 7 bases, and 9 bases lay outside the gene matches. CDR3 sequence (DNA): TGTGCCAGCAAAACCGGACAGGGGGCATCCGAGCAGTTCTTC. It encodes CASKTGQGASEQFF.

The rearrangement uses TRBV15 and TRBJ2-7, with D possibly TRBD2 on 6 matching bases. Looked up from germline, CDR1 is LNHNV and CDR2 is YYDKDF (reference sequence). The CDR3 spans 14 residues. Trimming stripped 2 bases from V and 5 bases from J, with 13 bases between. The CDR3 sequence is CATSRKRESHEQYF. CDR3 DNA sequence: TGTGCCACCAGCAGAAAACGGGAGTCCCACGAGCAGTACTTC.

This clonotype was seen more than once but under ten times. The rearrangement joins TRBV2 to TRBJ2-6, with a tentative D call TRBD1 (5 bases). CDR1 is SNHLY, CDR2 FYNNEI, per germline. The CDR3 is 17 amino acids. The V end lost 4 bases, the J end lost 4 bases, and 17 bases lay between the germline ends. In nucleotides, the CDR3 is TGTGCCAGCAGTGTAGTTACAGGTGGAATGGGGGCCAACGTCCTGACTTTC. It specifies CASSVVTGGMGANVLTF.

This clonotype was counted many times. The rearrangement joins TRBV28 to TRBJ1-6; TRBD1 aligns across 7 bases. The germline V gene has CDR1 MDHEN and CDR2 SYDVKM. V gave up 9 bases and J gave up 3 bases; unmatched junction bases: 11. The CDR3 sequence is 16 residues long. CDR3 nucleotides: TGTGCCAGTCGGGCCAGGGGGATGTTCTATAATTCACCCCTCCACTTT. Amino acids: CASRARGMFYNSPLHF. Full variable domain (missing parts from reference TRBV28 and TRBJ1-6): DVKVTQSSRYLVKRTGEKVFLECVQDMDHENMFWYRQDPGLGLRLIYFSYDVKMKEKGDIPEGYSVSREKKERFSLILESASTNQTSMYLCASRARGMFYNSPLHFGNGTRLTVT.

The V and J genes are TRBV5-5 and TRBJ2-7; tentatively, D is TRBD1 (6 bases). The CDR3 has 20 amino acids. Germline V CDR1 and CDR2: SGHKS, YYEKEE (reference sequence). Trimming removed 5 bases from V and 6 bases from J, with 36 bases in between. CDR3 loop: CASSKRYPAGASNSAGEQYF. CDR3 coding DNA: TGTGCCAGCAGTAAACGCTACCCCGCAGGGGCCAGCAACTCGGCTGGCGAGCAGTACTTC.

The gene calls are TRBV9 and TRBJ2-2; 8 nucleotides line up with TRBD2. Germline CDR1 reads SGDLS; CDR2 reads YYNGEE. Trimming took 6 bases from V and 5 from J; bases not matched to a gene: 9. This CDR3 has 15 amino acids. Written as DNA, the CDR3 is TGTGCCAGCAACGGGGGGGCTCGCGGGACCGGGGAGCTGTTTTTT. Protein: CASNGGARGTGELFF. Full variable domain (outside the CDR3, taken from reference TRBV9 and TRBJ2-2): DSGVTQTPKHLITATGQRVTLRCSPRSGDLSVYWYQQSLDQGLQFLIQYYNGEERAKGNILERFSAQQFPDLHSELNLSSLELGDSALYFCASNGGARGTGELFFGEGSRLTVL.

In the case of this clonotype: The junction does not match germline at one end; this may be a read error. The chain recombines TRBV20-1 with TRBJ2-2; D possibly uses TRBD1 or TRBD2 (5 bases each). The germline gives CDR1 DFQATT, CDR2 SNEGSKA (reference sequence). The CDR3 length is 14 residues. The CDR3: CSATPGTSTEELFF. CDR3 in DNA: TGCAGTGCTACCCCCGGGACGTCTACCGAGGAGCTGTTTTTT.

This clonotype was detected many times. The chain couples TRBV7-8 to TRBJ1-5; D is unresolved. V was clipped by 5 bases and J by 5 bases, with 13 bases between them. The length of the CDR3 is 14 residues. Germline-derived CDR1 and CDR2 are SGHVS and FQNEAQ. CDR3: CASSVWLGDQPQHF. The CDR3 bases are TGTGCCAGCAGCGTATGGCTTGGGGATCAGCCCCAGCATTTT.

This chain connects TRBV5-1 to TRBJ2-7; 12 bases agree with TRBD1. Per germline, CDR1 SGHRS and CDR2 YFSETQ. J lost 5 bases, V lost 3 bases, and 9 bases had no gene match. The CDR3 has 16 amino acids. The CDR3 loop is CASSSRDRGRLDEQYF. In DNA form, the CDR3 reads TGCGCCAGCAGCTCGAGGGACAGGGGGCGCCTGGACGAGCAGTACTTC.

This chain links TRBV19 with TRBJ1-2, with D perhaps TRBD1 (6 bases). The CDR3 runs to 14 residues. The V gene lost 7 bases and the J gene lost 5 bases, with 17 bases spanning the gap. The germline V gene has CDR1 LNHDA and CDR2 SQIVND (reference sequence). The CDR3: CASKIGRGGYGYTF. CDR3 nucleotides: TGTGCCAGTAAAATCGGCAGGGGAGGGTATGGCTACACCTTC. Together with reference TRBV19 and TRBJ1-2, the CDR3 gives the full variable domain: DGGITQSPKYLFRKEGQNVTLSCEQNLNHDAMYWYRQDPGQGLRLIYYSQIVNDFQKGDIAEGYSVSREKKESFPLTVTSAQKNPTAFYLCASKIGRGGYGYTFGSGTRLTVV.

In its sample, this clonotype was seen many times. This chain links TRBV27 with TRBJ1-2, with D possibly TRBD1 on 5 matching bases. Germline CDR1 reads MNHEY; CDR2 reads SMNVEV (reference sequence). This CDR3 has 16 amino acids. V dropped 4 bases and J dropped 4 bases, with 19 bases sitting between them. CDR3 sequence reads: CASSSTPGGLSYGYTF. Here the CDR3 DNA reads TGTGCCAGCAGTTCAACCCCGGGGGGTCTGTCCTATGGCTACACCTTC.

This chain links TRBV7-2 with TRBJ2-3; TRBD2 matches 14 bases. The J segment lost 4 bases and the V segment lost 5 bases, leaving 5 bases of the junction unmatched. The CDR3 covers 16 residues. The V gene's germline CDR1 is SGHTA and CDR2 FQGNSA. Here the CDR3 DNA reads TGTGCCAGCAGCAGGACTAGCGGGAGGTTCGCAGATACGCAGTATTTT. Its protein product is CASSRTSGRFADTQYF.

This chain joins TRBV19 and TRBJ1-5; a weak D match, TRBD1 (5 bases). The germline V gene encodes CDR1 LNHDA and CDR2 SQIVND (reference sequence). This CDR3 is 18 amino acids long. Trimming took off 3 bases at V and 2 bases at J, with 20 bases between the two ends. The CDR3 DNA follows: TGTGCCAGTAGTATCTTCGATGTGGGGCGTTCTGGCAATCAGCCCCAGCATTTT. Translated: CASSIFDVGRSGNQPQHF.

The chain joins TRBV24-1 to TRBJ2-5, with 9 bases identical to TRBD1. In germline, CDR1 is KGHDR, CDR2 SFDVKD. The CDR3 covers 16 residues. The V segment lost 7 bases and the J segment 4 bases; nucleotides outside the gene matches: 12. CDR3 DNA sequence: TGTGCCACCAGCGGATTAAAACAGGGGGCGGGAGAGACCCAGTACTTC. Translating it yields CATSGLKQGAGETQYF.

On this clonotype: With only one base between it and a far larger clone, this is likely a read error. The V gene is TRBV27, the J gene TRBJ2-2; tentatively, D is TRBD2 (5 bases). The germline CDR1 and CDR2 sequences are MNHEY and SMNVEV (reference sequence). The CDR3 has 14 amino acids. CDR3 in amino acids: CASRFSGPSGELLF. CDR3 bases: TGTGCCAGCAGATTCTCGGGCCCTTCCGGGGAGCTGCTTTTT.